The present T cell receptor beta chain was sequenced within a study of blood T cell repertoires in COVID-19. Study context: Collection of acute and convalescent COVID-19 samples took place in the United States, Italy and Spain. PBMCs, B-cell-depleted T cells, or T cells provided the cDNA or gDNA that made up the material.

Original handling: How many nucleated cells were present was estimated from reference gene primer amplification. Here immunoSEQ multiplex PCR was the method, and the copy in TCRdb shows in-frame clones only, minus some. V and J calls and clone size follow that table, whereas D and trimming were derived from the DNA. The sample consists of 25,000 to 30,000 clones, around three quarters of them appearing once. The CDR3 is made up of 16 amino acids. Germline values: CDR1 SGHTA, CDR2 FQGNSA. V shed 5 bases and J shed 5 bases, with 21 bases lying between them. This clone appeared once. The sample taken for sequencing was peripheral blood. The chain has TRBV7-2 and TRBJ2-5; D is possibly TRBD2 (5 bases). The receptor's source is a man between 65 and 79 years old with acute or convalescent COVID-19. The CDR3 sequence is CASSPGGTVRRETQYF. CDR3 nucleotide sequence: TGTGCCAGCAGCCCGGGCGGCACCGTCAGGAGGGAGACCCAGTACTTC.